This T cell receptor (beta chain) emerged from a study of shared clonotypes between healthy human individuals. Study-wide results and limits: Clonotypes that were shared across several donors made up about 5.1% of naive CD4 clonotypes.

Positively selected for CCR7, the CD45RO-negative cells used as naive CD8 cells excluded terminally differentiated effector memory CD45RA+ cells. The study drew its donors from healthy HIV-negative adults without recent acute infections or vaccinations. Nashville, Tennessee was home to all donors, who were Caucasian adults. The germline gives CDR1 SGHTA, CDR2 FQGTGA. This CDR3 comprises 12 residues. V lost 7 bases to trimming and J lost 9 bases, with 13 bases between them. Sequencing used immunoSEQ multiplex PCR; TCRdb keeps in-frame clones, though not all of them. This table has 2 million to 2.5 million clones, roughly 91% appearing once. Worth noting for this clone: No antigen is known for it.

Specimen: naive CD8+ T cells from PBMCs. This chain uses TRBV7-3 with TRBJ2-1, with TRBD2 as a possible D gene (6 bases). This TCR derives from a man younger than 35 in good health. Some clones in this sample may be carry-over from other donors' samples. Written as DNA, the CDR3 is TGTGCCAGCAACTGGCCCGGGGGTGAGCAGTTCTTC. It is translated as CASNWPGGEQFF.